The sequence of this T cell receptor beta chain was determined in a study of blood T cells in healthy people across ages. General study findings and limits: Diversity estimates from one million T cells were considered underestimates. Because sorting was not performed, PBMCs prevented conclusive naive versus antigen-experienced comparison.

Germline CDR1 MDHEN, CDR2 SYDVKM. CDR3 length: 11 amino acids. Trimming cost V 6 bases and J 3 bases, with 6 bases left between them. Combining a sample-barcoded 5' primer with a J-beta primer mix, a second PCR ran for about 6 to 12 cycles. TCRdb passed the 5' RACE reads through MiXCR, listing each CDR3 protein once. Of about 1.6 million distinct CDR3 sequences listed, roughly 32% were seen once; the top ten hold about 11%. Aged about 6 to 95, donors were systemically healthy Caucasians from Russia. This clonotype was found many times. Its antigen is undetermined. The sequence was collected from a woman in her 30s in good health. Material for sequencing was blood. The chain recombines TRBV28 with TRBJ2-7, with D hard to call. CDR3 in DNA: TGTGCCAGCAGATCTTACTACGAGCAGTACTTC. Protein: CASRSYYEQYF.